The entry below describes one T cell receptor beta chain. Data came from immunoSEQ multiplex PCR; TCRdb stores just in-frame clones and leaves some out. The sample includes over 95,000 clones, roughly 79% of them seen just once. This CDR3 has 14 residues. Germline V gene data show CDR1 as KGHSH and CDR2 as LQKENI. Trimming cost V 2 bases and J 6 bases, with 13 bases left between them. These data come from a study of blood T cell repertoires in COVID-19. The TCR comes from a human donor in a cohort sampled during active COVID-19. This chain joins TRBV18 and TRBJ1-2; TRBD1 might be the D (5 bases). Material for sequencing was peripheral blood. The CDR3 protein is CASSPEITGDGYTF. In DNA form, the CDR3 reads TGTGCCAGCTCACCAGAAATTACAGGTGATGGCTACACCTTC.